This TCR beta chain comes out of a study of molecular identifiers for immune sequencing clone quantification. Study as a whole: Replicate runs used RNA from roughly 21,000 or 96,000 naive CD8 cells, which was split five ways into aliquots, and four of those aliquots were then sequenced.

Previously described methods and listed TCR primers were employed for the bulk TCR libraries. Using its own MiXCR run on the PCR reads, TCRdb lists one record per CDR3 protein. The table includes about 320,000 distinct CDR3 sequences, about a quarter detected once. This clonotype has a count of ten or more. Naive CD8 libraries used roughly 18,000 to 1,000,000 sorted cells and 10%, 30% or 50% RNA. The CD8+CD4-CCR7+CD45RA+ phenotype defined the sorted naive CD8 T cells. The receptor's source is a human donor in good health. Some libraries in this study had Jurkat cell RNA spiked in. Sequenced material: naive CD8+ T cells from blood, with Jurkat cell RNA spiked in. Subset here: FACS-sorted CD8+CD4-CCR7+CD45RA+ naive T cells.

The DNA for the CDR3 is TGTGCCAGCAGTCCCCTTCGGGTCCACACTGAAGCTTTCTTT. This translates into CASSPLRVHTEAFF. The rearrangement uses TRBV7-2 and TRBJ1-1; D remains unclear. V was pared by 6 bases and J by 3 bases, with 14 bases between. Per germline, CDR1 SGHTA and CDR2 FQGNSA. The CDR3 covers 14 residues. The entire variable domain, with the rest obtained from reference TRBV7-2 and TRBJ1-1, is as follows: GAGVSQSPSNKVTEKGKDVELRCDPISGHTALYWYRQSLGQGLEFLIYFQGNSAPDKSGLPSDRFSAERTGGSVSTLTIQRTQQEDSAVYLCASSPLRVHTEAFFGQGTRLTVV.